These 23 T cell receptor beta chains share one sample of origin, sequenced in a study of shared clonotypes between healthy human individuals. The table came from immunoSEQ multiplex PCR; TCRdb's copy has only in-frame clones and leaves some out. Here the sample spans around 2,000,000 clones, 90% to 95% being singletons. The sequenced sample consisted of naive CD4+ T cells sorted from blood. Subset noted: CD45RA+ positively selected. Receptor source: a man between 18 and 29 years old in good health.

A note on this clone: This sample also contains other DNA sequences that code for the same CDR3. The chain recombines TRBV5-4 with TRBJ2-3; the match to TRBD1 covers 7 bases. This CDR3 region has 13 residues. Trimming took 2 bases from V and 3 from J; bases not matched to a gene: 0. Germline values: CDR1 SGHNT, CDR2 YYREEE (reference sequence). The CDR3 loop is CASSLQGTDTQYF. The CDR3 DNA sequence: TGTGCCAGCAGCTTACAGGGGACAGATACGCAGTATTTT.

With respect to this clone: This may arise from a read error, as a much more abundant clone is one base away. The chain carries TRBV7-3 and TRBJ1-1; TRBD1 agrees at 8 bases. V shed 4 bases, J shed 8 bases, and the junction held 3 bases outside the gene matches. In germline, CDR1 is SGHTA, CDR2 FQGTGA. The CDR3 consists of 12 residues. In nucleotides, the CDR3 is TGTGCCAGCAGCTCCCGGACAGGGGAAGCTTTCTTT. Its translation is CASSSRTGEAFF.

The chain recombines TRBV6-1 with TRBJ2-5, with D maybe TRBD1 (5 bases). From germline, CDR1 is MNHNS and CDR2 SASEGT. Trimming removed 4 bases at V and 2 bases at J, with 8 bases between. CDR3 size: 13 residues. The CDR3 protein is CASSGQIQETQYF. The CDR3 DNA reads TGTGCCAGCAGTGGACAGATACAAGAGACCCAGTACTTC.

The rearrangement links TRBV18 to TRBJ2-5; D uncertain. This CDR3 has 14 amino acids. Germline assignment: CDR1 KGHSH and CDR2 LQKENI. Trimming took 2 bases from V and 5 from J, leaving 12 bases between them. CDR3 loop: CASSPSLERETQYF. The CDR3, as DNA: TGTGCCAGCTCACCAAGTCTAGAAAGGGAGACCCAGTACTTC.

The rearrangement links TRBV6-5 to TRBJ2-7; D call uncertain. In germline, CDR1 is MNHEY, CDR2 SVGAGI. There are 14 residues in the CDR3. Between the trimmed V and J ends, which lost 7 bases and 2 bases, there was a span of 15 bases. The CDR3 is CASNPSQRTYEQYF. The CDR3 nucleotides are TGTGCCAGCAATCCCTCGCAGCGCACCTACGAGCAGTACTTC.

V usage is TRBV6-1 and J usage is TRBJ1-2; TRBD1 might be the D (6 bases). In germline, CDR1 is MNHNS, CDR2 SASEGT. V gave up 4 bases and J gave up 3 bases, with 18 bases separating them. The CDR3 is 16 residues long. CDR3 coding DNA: TGTGCCAGCAGTGGCACCGGGACAAGAGGGGACTATGGCTACACCTTC. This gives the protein CASSGTGTRGDYGYTF.

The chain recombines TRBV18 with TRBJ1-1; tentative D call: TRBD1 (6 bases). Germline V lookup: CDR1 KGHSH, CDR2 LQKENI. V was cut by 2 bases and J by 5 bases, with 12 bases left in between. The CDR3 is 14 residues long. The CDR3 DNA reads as TGTGCCAGCTCACCAAGGGGGGGAGTTACTGAAGCTTTCTTT. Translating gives CASSPRGGVTEAFF.

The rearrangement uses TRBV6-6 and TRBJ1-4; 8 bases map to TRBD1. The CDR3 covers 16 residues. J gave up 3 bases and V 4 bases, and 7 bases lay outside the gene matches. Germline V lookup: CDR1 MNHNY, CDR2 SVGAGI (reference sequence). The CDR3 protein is CASSFLTGAPNEKLFF. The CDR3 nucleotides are TGTGCCAGCAGTTTCCTGACAGGGGCACCTAATGAAAAACTGTTTTTT.

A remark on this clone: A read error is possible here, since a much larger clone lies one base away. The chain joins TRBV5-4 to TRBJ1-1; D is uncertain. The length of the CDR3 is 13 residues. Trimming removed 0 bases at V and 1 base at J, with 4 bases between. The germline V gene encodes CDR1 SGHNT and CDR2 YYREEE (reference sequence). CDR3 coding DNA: TGTGCCAGCAGCTTGGCAGAGAACACTGAAGCTTTCTTT. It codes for CASSLAENTEAFF. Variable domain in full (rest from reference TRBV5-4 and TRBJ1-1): ETGVTQSPTHLIKTRGQQVTLRCSSQSGHNTVSWYQQALGQGPQFIFQYYREEENGRGNFPPRFSGLQFPNYSSELNVNALELDDSALYLCASSLAENTEAFFGQGTRLTVV.

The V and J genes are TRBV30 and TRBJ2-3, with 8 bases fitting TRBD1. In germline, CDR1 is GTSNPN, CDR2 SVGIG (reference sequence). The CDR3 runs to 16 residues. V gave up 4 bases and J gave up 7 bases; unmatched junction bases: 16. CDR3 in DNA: TGTGCCTGGACCCTTCCTGCCGGGCAGGGGGCGAATACGCAGTATTTT. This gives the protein CAWTLPAGQGANTQYF.

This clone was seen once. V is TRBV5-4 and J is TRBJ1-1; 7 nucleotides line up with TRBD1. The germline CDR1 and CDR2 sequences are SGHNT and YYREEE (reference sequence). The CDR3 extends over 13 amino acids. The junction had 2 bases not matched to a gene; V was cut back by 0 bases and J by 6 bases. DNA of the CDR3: TGTGCCAGCAGCTTGGACAGGGGATCTGAAGCTTTCTTT. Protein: CASSLDRGSEAFF.

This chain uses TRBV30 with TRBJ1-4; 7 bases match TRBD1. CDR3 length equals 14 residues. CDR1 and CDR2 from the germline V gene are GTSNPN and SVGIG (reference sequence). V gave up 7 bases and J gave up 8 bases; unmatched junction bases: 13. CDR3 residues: CASGERGLWEKLFF. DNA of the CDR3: TGTGCCTCCGGTGAGAGGGGGCTGTGGGAAAAACTGTTTTTT.

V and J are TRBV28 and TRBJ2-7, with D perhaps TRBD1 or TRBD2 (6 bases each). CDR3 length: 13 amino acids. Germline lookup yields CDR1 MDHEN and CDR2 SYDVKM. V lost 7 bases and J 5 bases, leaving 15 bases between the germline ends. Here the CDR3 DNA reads TGTGCCAGCACCCCCAACAGGGAGGACGAGCAGTACTTC. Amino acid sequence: CASTPNREDEQYF.

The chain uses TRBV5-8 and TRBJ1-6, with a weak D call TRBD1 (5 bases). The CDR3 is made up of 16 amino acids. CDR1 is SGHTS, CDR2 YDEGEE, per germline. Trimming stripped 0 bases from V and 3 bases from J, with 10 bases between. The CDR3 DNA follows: TGTGCCAGCAGCTTGGCAGGGACGATCTATAATTCACCCCTCCACTTT. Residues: CASSLAGTIYNSPLHF.

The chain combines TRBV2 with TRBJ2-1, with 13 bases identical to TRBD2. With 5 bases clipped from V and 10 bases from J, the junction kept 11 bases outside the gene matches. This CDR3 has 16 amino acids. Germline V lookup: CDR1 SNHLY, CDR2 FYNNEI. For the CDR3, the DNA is TGTGCCAGCAGTAATCCCGGACTAGCGGGAGTCGAGGAGCAGTTCTTC. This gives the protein CASSNPGLAGVEEQFF.

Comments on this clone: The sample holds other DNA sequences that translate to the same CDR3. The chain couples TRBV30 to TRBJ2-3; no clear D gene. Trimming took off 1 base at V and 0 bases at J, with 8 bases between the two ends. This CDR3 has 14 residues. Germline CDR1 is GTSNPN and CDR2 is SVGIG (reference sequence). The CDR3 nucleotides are TGTGCCTGGAGTGGGGGTTCAAGCACAGATACGCAGTATTTT. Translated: CAWSGGSSTDTQYF.

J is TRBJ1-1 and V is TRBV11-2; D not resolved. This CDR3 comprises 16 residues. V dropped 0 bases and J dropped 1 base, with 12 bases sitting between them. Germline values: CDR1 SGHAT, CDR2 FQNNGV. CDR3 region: CASSLDQEGWNTEAFF. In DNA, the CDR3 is TGTGCCAGCAGCTTAGATCAGGAGGGCTGGAACACTGAAGCTTTCTTT.

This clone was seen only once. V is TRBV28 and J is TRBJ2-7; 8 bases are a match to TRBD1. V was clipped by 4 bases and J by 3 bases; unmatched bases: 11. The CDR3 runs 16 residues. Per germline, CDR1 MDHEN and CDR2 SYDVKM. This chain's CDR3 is CASSSYSDRVGYEQYF. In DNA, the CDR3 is TGTGCCAGCAGTTCTTATTCGGACAGGGTCGGCTACGAGCAGTACTTC.

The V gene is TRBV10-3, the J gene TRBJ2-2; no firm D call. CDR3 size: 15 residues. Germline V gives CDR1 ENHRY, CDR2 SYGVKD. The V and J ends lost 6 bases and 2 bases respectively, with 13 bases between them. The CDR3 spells CAISEHPGNTGELFF. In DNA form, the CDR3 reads TGTGCCATCAGCGAGCACCCAGGAAACACCGGGGAGCTGTTTTTT.

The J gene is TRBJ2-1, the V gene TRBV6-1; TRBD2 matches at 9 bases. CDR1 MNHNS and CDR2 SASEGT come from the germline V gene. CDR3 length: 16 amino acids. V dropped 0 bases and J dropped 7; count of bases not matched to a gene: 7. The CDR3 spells CASSEAGLAGTNEQFF. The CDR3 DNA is TGTGCCAGCAGTGAAGCGGGGCTAGCGGGGACGAATGAGCAGTTCTTC.

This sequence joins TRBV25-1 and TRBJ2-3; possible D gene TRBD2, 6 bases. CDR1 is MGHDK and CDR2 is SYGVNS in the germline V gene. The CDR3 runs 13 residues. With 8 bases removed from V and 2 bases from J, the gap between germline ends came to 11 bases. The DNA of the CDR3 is TGTGCCAGCGGGGCGGGGTACACAGATACGCAGTATTTT. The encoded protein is CASGAGYTDTQYF.

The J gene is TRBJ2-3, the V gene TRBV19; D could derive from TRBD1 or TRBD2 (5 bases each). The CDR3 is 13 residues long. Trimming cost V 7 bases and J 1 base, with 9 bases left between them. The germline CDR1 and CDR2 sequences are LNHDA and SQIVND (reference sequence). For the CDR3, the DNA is TGTGCCAGTAATGGGGGTGGCACAGATACGCAGTATTTT. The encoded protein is CASNGGGTDTQYF.

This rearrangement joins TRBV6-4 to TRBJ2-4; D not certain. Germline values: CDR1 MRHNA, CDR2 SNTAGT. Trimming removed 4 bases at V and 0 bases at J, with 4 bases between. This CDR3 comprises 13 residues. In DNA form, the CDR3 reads TGTGCCAGCAGTGGGAGAGCCAAAAACATTCAGTACTTC. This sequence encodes CASSGRAKNIQYF.